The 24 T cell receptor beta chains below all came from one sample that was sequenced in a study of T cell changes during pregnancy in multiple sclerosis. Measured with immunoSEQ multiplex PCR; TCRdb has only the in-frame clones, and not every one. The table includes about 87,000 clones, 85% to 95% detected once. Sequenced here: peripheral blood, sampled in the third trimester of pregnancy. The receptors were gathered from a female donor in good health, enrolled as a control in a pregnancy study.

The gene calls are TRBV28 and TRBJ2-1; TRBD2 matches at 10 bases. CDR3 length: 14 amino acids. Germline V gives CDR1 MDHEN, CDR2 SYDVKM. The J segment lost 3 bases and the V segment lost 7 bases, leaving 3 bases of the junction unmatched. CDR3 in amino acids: CASTLAGVYNEQFF. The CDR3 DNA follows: TGTGCCAGCACGCTAGCGGGAGTCTACAATGAGCAGTTCTTC.

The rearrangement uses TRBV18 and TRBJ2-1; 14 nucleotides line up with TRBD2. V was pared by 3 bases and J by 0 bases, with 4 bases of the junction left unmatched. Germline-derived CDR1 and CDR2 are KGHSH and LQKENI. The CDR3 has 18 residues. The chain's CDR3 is CASSPRGTSGSSYNEQFF. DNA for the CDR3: TGTGCCAGCTCACCTAGAGGGACTAGCGGGAGCTCCTACAATGAGCAGTTCTTC.

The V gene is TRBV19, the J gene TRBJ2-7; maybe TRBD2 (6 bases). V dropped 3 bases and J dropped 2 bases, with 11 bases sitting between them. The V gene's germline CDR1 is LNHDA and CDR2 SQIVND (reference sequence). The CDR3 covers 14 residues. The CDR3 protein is CASSMEAGTYEQYF. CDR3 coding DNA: TGTGCCAGTAGTATGGAGGCGGGGACCTACGAGCAGTACTTC.

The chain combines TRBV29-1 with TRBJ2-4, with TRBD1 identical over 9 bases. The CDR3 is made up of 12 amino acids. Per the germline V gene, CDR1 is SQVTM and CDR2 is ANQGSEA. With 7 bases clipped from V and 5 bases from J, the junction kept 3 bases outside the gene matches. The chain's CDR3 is CSARTGENIQYF. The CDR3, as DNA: TGCAGCGCCCGGACAGGGGAAAACATTCAGTACTTC.

The CDR3 sequence is CATDPGLAGVRQGDTQYF. In DNA, the CDR3 is TGTGCCACCGATCCGGGACTAGCGGGAGTCCGCCAAGGAGATACGCAGTATTTT. The chain combines TRBV28 with TRBJ2-3; TRBD2 agrees at 14 bases. The V gene end was trimmed by 10 bases and the J gene end by 5 bases; junction bases not matched to a gene: 17. Per germline, CDR1 MDHEN and CDR2 SYDVKM. This CDR3 region has 18 residues.

The CDR3 loop is CASSEAGRVTGELFF. CDR3 nucleotides: TGTGCCAGCAGTGAAGCGGGCAGGGTCACCGGGGAGCTGTTTTTT. The chain joins TRBV6-1 to TRBJ2-2; maybe TRBD1 (5 bases). The CDR3 runs to 15 residues. CDR1 is MNHNS and CDR2 is SASEGT in the germline V gene. Trimming removed 0 bases from V and 4 bases from J, with 9 bases in between.

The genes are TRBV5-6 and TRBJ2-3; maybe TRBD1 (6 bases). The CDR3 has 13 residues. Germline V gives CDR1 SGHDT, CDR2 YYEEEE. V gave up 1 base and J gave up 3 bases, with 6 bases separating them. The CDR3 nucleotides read TGTGCCAGCAGCTTGACAGGGACAGATACGCAGTATTTT. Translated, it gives CASSLTGTDTQYF. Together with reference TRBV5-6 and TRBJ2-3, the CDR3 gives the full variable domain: DAGVTQSPTHLIKTRGQQVTLRCSPKSGHDTVSWYQQALGQGPQFIFQYYEEEERQRGNFPDRFSGHQFPNYSSELNVNALLLGDSALYLCASSLTGTDTQYFGPGTRLTVL.

The chain's CDR3 is CASTSSYGRTSYEQYF. The CDR3 DNA is TGTGCCAGCACCTCCTCATACGGGAGGACTTCCTACGAGCAGTACTTC. J is TRBJ2-7 and V is TRBV27, with TRBD2 matching 7 bases. J lost 1 base, V lost 7 bases, and 13 bases had no gene match. The CDR3 is 16 residues long. Per the germline V gene, CDR1 is MNHEY and CDR2 is SMNVEV (reference sequence).

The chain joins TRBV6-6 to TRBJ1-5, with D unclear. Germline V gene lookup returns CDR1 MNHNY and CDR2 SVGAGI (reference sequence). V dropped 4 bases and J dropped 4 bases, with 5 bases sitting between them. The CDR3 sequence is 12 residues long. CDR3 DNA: TGTGCCAGCAGTTTCAGGAATCAGCCCCAGCATTTT. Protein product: CASSFRNQPQHF.

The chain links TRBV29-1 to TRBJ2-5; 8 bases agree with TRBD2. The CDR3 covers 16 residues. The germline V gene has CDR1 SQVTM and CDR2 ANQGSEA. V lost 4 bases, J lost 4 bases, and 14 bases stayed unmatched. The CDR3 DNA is TGCAGCGTTGTTACGGGGGGGGCGAGTTCAGGAGAGACCCAGTACTTC. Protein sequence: CSVVTGGASSGETQYF.

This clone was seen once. DNA for the CDR3: TGTGCCAGCAGCCAAGATCTCCGATTTTACAAACTAGCGGGAGAAGGAAATGAGCAGTTCTTC. Translating it yields CASSQDLRFYKLAGEGNEQFF. The V and J genes are TRBV4-2 and TRBJ2-1; 11 nucleotides align to TRBD2. From germline, CDR1 is LGHNA and CDR2 YNFKEQ. CDR3 length equals 21 residues. V shed 0 bases and J 7 bases; nucleotides not matched to a gene: 20.

The CDR3 loop is CASSVTGTDTQYF. CDR3 coding DNA: TGTGCCAGTAGTGTCACAGGGACAGATACGCAGTATTTT. V gene TRBV19 combines with J gene TRBJ2-3; the D gene is possibly TRBD1 (6 bases). The CDR3 runs to 13 residues. Trimming cost V 5 bases and J 3 bases, with 9 bases left between them. Germline lookup yields CDR1 LNHDA and CDR2 SQIVND (reference sequence).

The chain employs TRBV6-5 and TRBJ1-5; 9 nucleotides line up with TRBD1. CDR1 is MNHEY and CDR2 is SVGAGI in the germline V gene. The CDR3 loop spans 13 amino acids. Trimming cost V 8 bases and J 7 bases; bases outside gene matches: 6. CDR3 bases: TGTGCCAGCCACAGGGGGCTGGGGCAGCCCCAGCATTTT. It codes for CASHRGLGQPQHF.

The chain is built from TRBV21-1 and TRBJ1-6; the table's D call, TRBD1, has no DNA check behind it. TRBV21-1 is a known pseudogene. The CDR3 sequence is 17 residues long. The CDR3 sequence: CASSKGEGGRFNSPLHF. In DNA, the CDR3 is TGTGCCAGCAGCAAAGGGGAAGGGGGCAGGTTTAATTCACCCCTCCACTTT.

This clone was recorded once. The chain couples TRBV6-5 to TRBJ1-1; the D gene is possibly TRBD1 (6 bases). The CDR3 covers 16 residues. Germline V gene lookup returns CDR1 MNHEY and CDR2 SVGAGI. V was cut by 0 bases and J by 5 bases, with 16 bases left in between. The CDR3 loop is CASSYSGGAGGTEAFF. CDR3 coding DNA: TGTGCCAGCAGTTACTCTGGGGGCGCGGGAGGTACTGAAGCTTTCTTT.

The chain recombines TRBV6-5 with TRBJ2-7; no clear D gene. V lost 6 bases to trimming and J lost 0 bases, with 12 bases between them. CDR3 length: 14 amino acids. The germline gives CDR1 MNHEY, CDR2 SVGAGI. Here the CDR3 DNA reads TGTGCCAGCAGCGTAGCCGAAAGCTCCTACGAGCAGTACTTC. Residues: CASSVAESSYEQYF.

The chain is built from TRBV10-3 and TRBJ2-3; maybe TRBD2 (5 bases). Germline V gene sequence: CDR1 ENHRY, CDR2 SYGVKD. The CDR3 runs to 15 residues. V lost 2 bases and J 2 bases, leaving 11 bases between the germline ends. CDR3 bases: TGTGCCATCAGTGAGCCGGGGTGGGACACAGATACGCAGTATTTT. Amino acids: CAISEPGWDTDTQYF.

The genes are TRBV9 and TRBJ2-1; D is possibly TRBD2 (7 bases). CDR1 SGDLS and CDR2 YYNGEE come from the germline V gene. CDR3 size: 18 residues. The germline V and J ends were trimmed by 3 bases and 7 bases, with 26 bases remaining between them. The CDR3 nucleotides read TGTGCCAGCAGCGACCACCTCGGGAGGCTGGGGGCGGGGAATGAGCAGTTCTTC. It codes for CASSDHLGRLGAGNEQFF. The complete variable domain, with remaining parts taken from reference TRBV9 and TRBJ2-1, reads DSGVTQTPKHLITATGQRVTLRCSPRSGDLSVYWYQQSLDQGLQFLIQYYNGEERAKGNILERFSAQQFPDLHSELNLSSLELGDSALYFCASSDHLGRLGAGNEQFFGPGTRLTVL.

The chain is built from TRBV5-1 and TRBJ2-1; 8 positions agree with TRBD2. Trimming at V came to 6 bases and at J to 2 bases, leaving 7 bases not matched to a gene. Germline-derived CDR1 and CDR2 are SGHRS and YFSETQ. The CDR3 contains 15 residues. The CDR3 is CASNFAGGTYNEQFF. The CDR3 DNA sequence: TGCGCCAGCAATTTTGCGGGGGGAACCTACAATGAGCAGTTCTTC.

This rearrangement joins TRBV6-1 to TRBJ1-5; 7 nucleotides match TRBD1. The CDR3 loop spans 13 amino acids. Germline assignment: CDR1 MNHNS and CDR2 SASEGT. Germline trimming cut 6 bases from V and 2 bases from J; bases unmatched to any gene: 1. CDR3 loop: CASRGQGNQPQHF. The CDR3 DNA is TGTGCCAGCAGAGGACAGGGCAATCAGCCCCAGCATTTT.

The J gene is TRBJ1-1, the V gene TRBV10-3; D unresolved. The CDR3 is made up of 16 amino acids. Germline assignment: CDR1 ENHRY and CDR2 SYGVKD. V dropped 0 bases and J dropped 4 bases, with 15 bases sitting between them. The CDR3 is CAISESISGVRTEAFF. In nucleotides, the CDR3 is TGTGCCATCAGTGAGTCGATAAGCGGGGTCCGCACTGAAGCTTTCTTT.

The CDR3 protein is CASSEVVGVRTEAFF. In DNA, the CDR3 is TGTGCCAGCAGTGAAGTTGTAGGGGTTAGGACTGAAGCTTTCTTT. The gene calls are TRBV2 and TRBJ1-1, with D maybe TRBD1 (5 bases). Between the trimmed V and J ends, which lost 1 base and 5 bases, there was a span of 14 bases. The CDR3 sequence is 15 residues long. Germline CDR1 is SNHLY and CDR2 is FYNNEI.

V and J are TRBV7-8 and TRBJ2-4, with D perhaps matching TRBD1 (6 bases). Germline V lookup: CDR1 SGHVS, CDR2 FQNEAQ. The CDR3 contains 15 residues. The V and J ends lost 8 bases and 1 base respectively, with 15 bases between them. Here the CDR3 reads CASGRGIQAKNIQYF. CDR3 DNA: TGTGCCAGCGGAAGGGGGATACAGGCCAAAAACATTCAGTACTTC.

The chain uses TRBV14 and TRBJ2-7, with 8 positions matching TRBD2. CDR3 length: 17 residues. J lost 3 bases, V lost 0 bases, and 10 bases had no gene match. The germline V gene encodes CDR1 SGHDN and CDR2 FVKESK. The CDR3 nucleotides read TGTGCCAGCAGCCAAGAAGCAGTAGGGGGACTAGACTACGAGCAGTACTTC. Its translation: CASSQEAVGGLDYEQYF.